The 14 T cell receptor beta chains below come from one sample, sequenced in a study of T-cell memory formation after mild COVID-19. MiXCR was run by TCRdb on the 5' RACE reads, yielding one entry per CDR3 protein. The profile shows nearly 110,000 distinct CDR3 sequences, about 18% of them singletons. The specimen was PBMCs or a T cell subset sorted from them (not recorded which). The receptors derive from an adult woman who had mild COVID-19 (a few samples of this study predate the infection). Cell type and time point are not known.

The rearrangement uses TRBV7-9 and TRBJ1-4; D is undetermined. The ends were cut back, 5 bases at V and 6 bases at J, with 16 bases in the middle. Looked up from germline, CDR1 is SEHNR and CDR2 is FQNEAQ (reference sequence). CDR3 length: 15 amino acids. The CDR3 sequence: CASSLKYGVDEKLFF. DNA for the CDR3: TGTGCCAGCAGCCTCAAATACGGGGTTGATGAAAAACTGTTTTTT.

V gene TRBV2 combines with J gene TRBJ2-7, with TRBD2 matching 13 bases. Trimming took 4 bases from V and 0 from J; bases not matched to a gene: 0. The CDR3 runs 15 residues. CDR1 SNHLY and CDR2 FYNNEI come from the germline V gene. The CDR3 reads CASSGTSGSSYEQYF. The CDR3 bases are TGTGCCAGCAGTGGGACTAGCGGGAGCTCCTACGAGCAGTACTTC.

A few counts support this clonotype. The rearrangement joins TRBV7-6 to TRBJ2-7; D is unclear. Trimming stripped 1 base from V and 1 base from J, with 5 bases between. The CDR3 extends over 13 amino acids. In germline, CDR1 is SGHVS, CDR2 FNYEAQ. CDR3 bases: TGTGCCAGCAGCTTAGATGAGTCCTACGAGCAGTACTTC. It encodes CASSLDESYEQYF.

The chain carries TRBV5-1 and TRBJ1-1; D gene uncertain. V shed 1 base and J shed 6 bases, with 16 bases lying between them. This CDR3 region has 15 residues. Germline-derived CDR1 and CDR2 are SGHRS and YFSETQ. CDR3 region: CASSLLPGGSAEAFF. DNA for the CDR3: TGCGCCAGCAGCTTGCTCCCGGGTGGGTCCGCTGAAGCTTTCTTT. The whole variable domain, filled in from reference TRBV5-1 and TRBJ1-1, reads KAGVTQTPRYLIKTRGQQVTLSCSPISGHRSVSWYQQTPGQGLQFLFEYFSETQRNKGNFPGRFSGRQFSNSRSEMNVSTLELGDSALYLCASSLLPGGSAEAFFGQGTRLTVV.

This clonotype was detected only a few times. The chain combines TRBV19 with TRBJ2-1; D uncertain. Germline V lookup: CDR1 LNHDA, CDR2 SQIVND (reference sequence). The CDR3 length is 13 residues. V dropped 6 bases and J dropped 4 bases, with 10 bases sitting between them. CDR3 nucleotides: TGTGCCAGTAGCGCCGTGGTGTACAATGAGCAGTTCTTC. Protein product: CASSAVVYNEQFF.

V gene TRBV7-9 combines with J gene TRBJ2-3, with D hard to call. Germline assignment: CDR1 SEHNR and CDR2 FQNEAQ (reference sequence). V lost 4 bases to trimming and J lost 5 bases, with 7 bases between them. The CDR3 sequence is 12 residues long. The CDR3 protein is CASSYPRDTQYF. The CDR3 DNA follows: TGTGCCAGCAGCTACCCCAGAGATACGCAGTATTTT.

This chain links TRBV5-5 with TRBJ1-2; D unresolved. The CDR3 runs to 15 residues. Per germline, CDR1 SGHKS and CDR2 YYEKEE (reference sequence). Trimming cost V 0 bases and J 0 bases, with 9 bases left between them. CDR3 sequence reads: CASSLEQPANYGYTF. The CDR3 region has the DNA TGTGCCAGCAGCTTGGAGCAACCGGCTAACTATGGCTACACCTTC.

The gene calls are TRBV9 and TRBJ2-5; possibly TRBD2 for D (6 bases). The CDR3 extends over 14 amino acids. The germline V and J ends were trimmed by 2 bases and 5 bases, with 13 bases remaining between them. CDR1 and CDR2 from the germline V gene are SGDLS and YYNGEE. The CDR3 loop is CASSVSGGGETQYF. CDR3 coding DNA: TGTGCCAGCAGCGTTTCCGGGGGTGGGGAGACCCAGTACTTC.

The chain couples TRBV9 to TRBJ1-2; D ambiguous. Germline V gene sequence: CDR1 SGDLS, CDR2 YYNGEE. The CDR3 contains 12 residues. Between the trimmed V and J ends, which lost 0 bases and 8 bases, there was a span of 8 bases. The CDR3: CASSVGVDGYTF. CDR3 in DNA: TGTGCCAGCAGCGTAGGGGTGGACGGCTACACCTTC.

This clonotype was picked up a small number of times. The rearrangement joins TRBV7-9 to TRBJ2-1; D might be TRBD1 (5 bases). The V gene lost 4 bases and the J gene lost 4 bases, with 14 bases spanning the gap. Germline CDR1 is SEHNR and CDR2 is FQNEAQ (reference sequence). This CDR3 has 15 residues. DNA of the CDR3: TGTGCCAGCAGCTCAAACCCCGACAGATACAATGAGCAGTTCTTC. Translating gives CASSSNPDRYNEQFF.

The chain is built from TRBV7-3 and TRBJ2-1; no clear D gene. Germline CDR1 is SGHTA and CDR2 is FQGTGA. This CDR3 has 15 amino acids. Trimming cost V 4 bases and J 0 bases, with 10 bases left between them. The CDR3 DNA follows: TGTGCCAGCAGCTCGGACGTAAGCTCCTACAATGAGCAGTTCTTC. Protein product: CASSSDVSSYNEQFF.

This chain connects TRBV6-2 or TRBV6-3 to TRBJ1-1; no clear D. The CDR3 runs 14 residues. V dropped 6 bases and J dropped 8 bases, with 19 bases sitting between them. Germline V gene data show CDR1 as MNHEY and CDR2 as SVGEGT. The CDR3 protein is CASRLVPLGSEAFF. The CDR3 DNA follows: TGTGCCAGCAGATTAGTCCCCCTGGGGTCAGAAGCTTTCTTT.

This chain links TRBV10-3 with TRBJ2-7; 11 positions match TRBD1. The CDR3 loop spans 15 amino acids. Germline CDR1 and CDR2: ENHRY and SYGVKD. The ends lost 4 bases at V and 0 bases at J; junction bases unmatched: 2. The CDR3 sequence: CAISGTGGASYEQYF. The CDR3 DNA sequence: TGTGCCATCAGTGGGACAGGGGGCGCCTCCTACGAGCAGTACTTC.

The gene calls are TRBV12-3 or TRBV12-4 and TRBJ2-1; 11 bases align to TRBD2. V dropped 0 bases and J dropped 2; count of bases not matched to a gene: 6. CDR3 length equals 18 residues. The CDR3 nucleotides are TGTGCCAGCAGTTTAGCCCAATCGACTAGCGGGGCCTACAATGAGCAGTTCTTC. The encoded protein is CASSLAQSTSGAYNEQFF.